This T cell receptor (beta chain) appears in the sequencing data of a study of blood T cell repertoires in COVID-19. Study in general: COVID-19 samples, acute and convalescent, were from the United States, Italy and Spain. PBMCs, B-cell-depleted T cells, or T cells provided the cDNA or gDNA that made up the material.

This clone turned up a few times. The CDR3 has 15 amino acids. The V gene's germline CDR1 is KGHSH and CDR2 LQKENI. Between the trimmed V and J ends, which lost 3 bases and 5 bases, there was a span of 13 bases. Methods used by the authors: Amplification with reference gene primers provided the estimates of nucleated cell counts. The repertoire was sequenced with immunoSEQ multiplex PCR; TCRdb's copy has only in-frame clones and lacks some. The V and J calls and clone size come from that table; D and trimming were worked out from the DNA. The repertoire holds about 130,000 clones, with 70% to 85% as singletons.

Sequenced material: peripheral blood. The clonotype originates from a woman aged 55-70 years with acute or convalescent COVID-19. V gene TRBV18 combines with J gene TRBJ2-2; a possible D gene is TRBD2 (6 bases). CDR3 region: CASSPPGELTGELFF. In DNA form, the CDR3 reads TGTGCCAGCTCACCGCCGGGGGAATTGACCGGGGAGCTGTTTTTT.